This T cell receptor beta chain comes out of a study of tumor-infiltrating lymphocytes in localized non-small cell lung cancer. Looking at the study overall: Each patient gave resected tumor and non-adjacent uninvolved lung tissue.

Sequenced by immunoSEQ multiplex PCR; TCRdb stores in-frame clones only, minus some. Found here are around 13,000 clones, 70% to 90% of them singletons; the top ten hold about 3.5%. Germline lookup yields CDR1 GTSNPN and CDR2 SVGIG (reference sequence). Unmatched junction bases numbered 16, after V lost 0 bases and J lost 10 bases. CDR3 length equals 17 residues. The genes are TRBV30 and TRBJ2-1; 9 nucleotides match TRBD1. The origin of this receptor is a human donor with non-small cell lung cancer. Sequencing was carried out using uninvolved lung tissue not adjacent to the tumor. The CDR3 nucleotides read TGTGCCTGGAGTGTACGAGGACAGGGGCCACTTGGGGGGGAGCAGTTCTTC. Encoded protein: CAWSVRGQGPLGGEQFF.